This T cell receptor beta chain was sequenced in a study of technical replicates of blood from several donors. V lost 0 bases and J lost 2, with 11 bases in between. CDR3 length: 15 amino acids. CDR1 MNHEY and CDR2 SVGAGI come from the germline V gene. Clones were sequenced by immunoSEQ multiplex PCR, and TCRdb holds only the in-frame ones, with some missing. There are roughly 60,000 clones in the sample; approximately 94% occur only once, and around 3% lies in the top ten. The sample taken for sequencing was PBMCs. The TCR was taken from a human donor in good health. Some clones in this sample may be carry-over from other donors' samples. This chain links TRBV6-5 with TRBJ2-7; D is undetermined. DNA for the CDR3: TGTGCCAGCAGTTACTCGAGAGACAAGGCCTACGAGCAGTACTTC. It encodes CASSYSRDKAYEQYF.